This T cell receptor beta chain derives from a study of blood T cell repertoires in COVID-19. About the research overall: Whether acute or convalescent, the COVID-19 samples came from the United States, Italy and Spain. The analysed material was cDNA or gDNA that came from T cells, B-cell-depleted T cells, or PBMCs.

The CDR3 sequence is 12 residues long. The germline CDR1 and CDR2 sequences are SGHAT and FQNNGV. The V and J ends lost 5 bases and 6 bases, in that order; junction bases with no gene match: 2. In the original analysis: By means of reference gene primer amplification, nucleated cell counts were estimated. Measured with immunoSEQ multiplex PCR; TCRdb has only the in-frame clones, and not every one. The V and J calls and clone size come from that table; D and trimming were worked out from the DNA. The table records 200,000 to 300,000 clones, around 83% of them present only once. The specimen was peripheral blood. The V gene is TRBV11-2, the J gene TRBJ2-7; 9 bases map to TRBD1. The sequence was collected from a man aged 35 to 55 who had recovered from COVID-19. The CDR3 here is CASSPDRGEQYF. The CDR3 nucleotides are TGTGCCAGCAGCCCGGACAGGGGCGAGCAGTACTTC.